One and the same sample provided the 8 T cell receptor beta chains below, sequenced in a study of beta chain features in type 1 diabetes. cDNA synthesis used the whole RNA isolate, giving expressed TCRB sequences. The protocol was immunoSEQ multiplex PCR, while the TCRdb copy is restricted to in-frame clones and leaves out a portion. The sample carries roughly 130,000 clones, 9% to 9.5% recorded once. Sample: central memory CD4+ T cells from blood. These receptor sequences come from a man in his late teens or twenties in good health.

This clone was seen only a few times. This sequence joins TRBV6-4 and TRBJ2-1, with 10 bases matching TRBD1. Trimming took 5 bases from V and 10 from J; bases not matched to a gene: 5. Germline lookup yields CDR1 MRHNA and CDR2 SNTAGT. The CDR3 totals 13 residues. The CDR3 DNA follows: TGTGCCAGCAGTCGGGACAGGGGAGAAGAGCAGTTCTTC. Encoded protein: CASSRDRGEEQFF.

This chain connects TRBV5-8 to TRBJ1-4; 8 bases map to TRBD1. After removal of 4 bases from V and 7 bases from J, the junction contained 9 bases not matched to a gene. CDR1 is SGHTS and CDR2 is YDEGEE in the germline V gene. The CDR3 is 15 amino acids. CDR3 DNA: TGTGCCAGCAGCCCGAGGACAGGGAGGGCTGAAAAACTGTTTTTT. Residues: CASSPRTGRAEKLFF. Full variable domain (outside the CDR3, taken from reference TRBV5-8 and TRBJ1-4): EAGVTQSPTHLIKTRGQQATLRCSPISGHTSVYWYQQALGLGLQFLLWYDEGEERNRGNFPPRFSGRQFPNYSSELNVNALELEDSALYLCASSPRTGRAEKLFFGSGTQLSVL.

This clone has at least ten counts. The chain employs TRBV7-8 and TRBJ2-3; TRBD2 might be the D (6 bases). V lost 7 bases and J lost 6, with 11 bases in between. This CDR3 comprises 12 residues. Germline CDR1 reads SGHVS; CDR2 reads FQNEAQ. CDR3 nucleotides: TGTGCCAGCATTGGCGGAGGGGATACGCAGTATTTT. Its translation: CASIGGGDTQYF.

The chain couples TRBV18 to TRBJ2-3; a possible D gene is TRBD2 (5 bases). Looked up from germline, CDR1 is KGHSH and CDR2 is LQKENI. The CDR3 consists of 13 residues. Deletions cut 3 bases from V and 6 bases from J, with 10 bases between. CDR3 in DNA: TGTGCCAGCTCACCCGGACTTGGCGATACGCAGTATTTT. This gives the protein CASSPGLGDTQYF.

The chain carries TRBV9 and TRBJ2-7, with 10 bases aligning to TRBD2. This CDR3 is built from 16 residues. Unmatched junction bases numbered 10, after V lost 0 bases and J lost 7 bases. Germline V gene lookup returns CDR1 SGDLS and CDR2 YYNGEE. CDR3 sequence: CASSVDSGRIYEEQYF. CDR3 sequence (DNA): TGTGCCAGCAGCGTAGATAGCGGGAGGATCTACGAGGAGCAGTACTTC.

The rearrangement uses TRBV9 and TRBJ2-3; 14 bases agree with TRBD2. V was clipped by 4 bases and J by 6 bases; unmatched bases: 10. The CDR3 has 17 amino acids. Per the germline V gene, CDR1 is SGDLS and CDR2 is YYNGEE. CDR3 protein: CASSPGTSGGRRDTQYF. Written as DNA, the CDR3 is TGTGCCAGCAGCCCCGGGACTAGCGGGGGCCGGCGGGATACGCAGTATTTT.

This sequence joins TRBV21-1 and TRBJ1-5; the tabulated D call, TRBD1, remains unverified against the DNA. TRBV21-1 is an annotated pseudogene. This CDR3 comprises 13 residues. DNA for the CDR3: TGTGCCAGCCACGGACAGTACAATCAGCCCCAGCATTTT. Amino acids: CASHGQYNQPQHF.

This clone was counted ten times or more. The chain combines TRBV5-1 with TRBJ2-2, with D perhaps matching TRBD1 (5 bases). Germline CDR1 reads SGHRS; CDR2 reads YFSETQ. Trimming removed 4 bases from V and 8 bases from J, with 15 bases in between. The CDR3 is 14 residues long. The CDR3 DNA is TGCGCCAGCAGCGCAATAGGGGCGGAGGGGGAGCTGTTTTTT. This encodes CASSAIGAEGELFF.